This TCR beta chain derives from a study of blood T cells in healthy people across ages. Study-level points and caveats: Relative to aged donors, long-lived donors carried more naive CD4+ cells and displayed higher diversity.

Ten or more counts support this clonotype. The antigen is unknown. V was pared by 3 bases and J by 7 bases, with 7 bases between. The length of the CDR3 is 12 residues. A second roughly 6 to 12 cycle PCR used barcoded and J-beta primers. TCRdb independently ran MiXCR on the 5' RACE reads; one entry per CDR3 protein. The sample has over 500,000 distinct CDR3 sequences; approximately 52% are singletons. V and J are TRBV12-3 or TRBV12-4 and TRBJ2-1; D not resolved. Input material: blood. This clonotype was sampled from a woman of 80 years or more in good health. The CDR3 DNA sequence: TGTGCCAGCAGTTTGAGCATGAATGAGCAGTTCTTC. Its translation: CASSLSMNEQFF.